This T cell receptor beta chain was sequenced for a study of CXCR3-negative and CXCR3-positive naive CD8 T cells. Study-level results: With respect to TRBV-TRBJ usage, naive CXCR3-negative and CXCR3-positive cells were similar; memory differed.

The authors prepared UMI-labeled TRB cDNA libraries by 5' RACE. One entry per CDR3 protein, without DNA, is what TCRdb gives after re-calling the 5' RACE reads. Its clone listing holds roughly 48,000 distinct CDR3 sequences. Germline values: CDR1 MDHEN, CDR2 SYDVKM. This CDR3 region has 16 residues. For this clonotype: Its antigen remains unidentified.

The TCR was taken from a human donor in good health. Some clones in this sample may be carry-over from other donors' samples. Material for sequencing was memory CD8+ T cells from blood. The chain recombines TRBV28 with TRBJ2-7; lacking DNA, the TRBD1 call made by TCRdb goes unchecked. CDR3 loop: CASSFLNRDRVDEQYF.